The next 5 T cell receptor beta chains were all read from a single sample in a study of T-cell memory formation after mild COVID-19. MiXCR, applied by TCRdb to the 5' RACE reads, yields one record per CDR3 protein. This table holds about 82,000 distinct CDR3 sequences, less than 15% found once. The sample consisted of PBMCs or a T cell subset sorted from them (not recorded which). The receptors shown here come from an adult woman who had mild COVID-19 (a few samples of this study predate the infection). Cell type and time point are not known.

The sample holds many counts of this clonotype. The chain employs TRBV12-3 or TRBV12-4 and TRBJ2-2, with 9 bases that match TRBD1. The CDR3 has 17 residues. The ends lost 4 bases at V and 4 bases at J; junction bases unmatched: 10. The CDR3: CASSSSRDRAGTGELFF. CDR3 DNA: TGTGCCAGCAGTTCGTCCCGGGACAGGGCCGGCACCGGGGAGCTGTTTTTT.

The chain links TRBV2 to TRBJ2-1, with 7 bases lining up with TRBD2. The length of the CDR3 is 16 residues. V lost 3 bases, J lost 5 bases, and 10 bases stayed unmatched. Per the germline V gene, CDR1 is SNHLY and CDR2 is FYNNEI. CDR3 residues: CASSEVGLAVNNEQFF. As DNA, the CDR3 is TGTGCCAGCAGTGAGGTAGGGCTAGCGGTCAACAATGAGCAGTTCTTC. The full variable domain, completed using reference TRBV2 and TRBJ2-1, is EPEVTQTPSHQVTQMGQEVILRCVPISNHLYFYWYRQILGQKVEFLVSFYNNEISEKSEIFDDQFSVERPDGSNFTLKIRSTKLEDSAMYFCASSEVGLAVNNEQFFGPGTRLTVL.

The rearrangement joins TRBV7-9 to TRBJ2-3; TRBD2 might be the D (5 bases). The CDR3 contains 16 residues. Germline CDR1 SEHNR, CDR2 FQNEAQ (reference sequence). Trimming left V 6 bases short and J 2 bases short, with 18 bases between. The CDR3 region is CASSHDLRGYTDTQYF. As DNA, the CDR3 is TGTGCCAGCAGTCACGACCTTCGGGGTTACACAGATACGCAGTATTTT.

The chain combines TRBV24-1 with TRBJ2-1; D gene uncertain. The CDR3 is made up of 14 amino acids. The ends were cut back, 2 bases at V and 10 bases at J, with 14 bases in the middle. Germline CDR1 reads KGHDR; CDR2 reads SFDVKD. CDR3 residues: CATSDSRPGPEQFF. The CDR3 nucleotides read TGTGCCACCAGTGATTCCCGTCCGGGTCCGGAGCAGTTCTTC.

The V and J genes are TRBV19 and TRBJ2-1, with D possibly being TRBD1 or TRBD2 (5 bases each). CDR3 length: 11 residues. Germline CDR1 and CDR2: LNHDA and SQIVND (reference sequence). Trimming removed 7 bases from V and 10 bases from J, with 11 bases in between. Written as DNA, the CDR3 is TGTGCCAGTACCCTCGGGACGGAGCAGTTCTTC. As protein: CASTLGTEQFF.